The rows below give T cell receptor beta chains drawn from one sample of a study of blood T cell repertoires in COVID-19. Data came from immunoSEQ multiplex PCR; TCRdb stores just in-frame clones and leaves some out. Of approximately 150,000 clones in the sample, just over 85% are singletons; the top ten hold 2.5% to 4%. Sequenced sample: peripheral blood. The receptor source for this set is an older man with acute or convalescent COVID-19. The CDR3 runs from the conserved cysteine through the conserved F or W. The D gene is left open where the match is weak. The listing skips clone size in some rows; elsewhere it reads once, few, many or a size class.

clone_size	d_call	v_call	j_call	cdr3_length	cdr3_aa	cdr3_nt
.	TRBD1	TRBV29-1	TRBJ2-7	12	CSVRQGVDEQYF	TGCAGCGTTCGGCAGGGGGTGGACGAGCAGTACTTC
.	.	TRBV27	TRBJ2-2	15	CASSNSGRFAGELFF	TGTGCCAGCAGTAACAGCGGCCGATTTGCCGGGGAGCTGTTTTTT
few	.	TRBV11-2	TRBJ2-1	13	CASSFYLTLEQFF	TGTGCCAGCAGCTTCTATCTTACCCTTGAGCAGTTCTTC
.	.	TRBV7-6	TRBJ2-3	15	CASSPRGGGTDTQYF	TGTGCCAGCAGCCCAAGAGGTGGTGGCACAGATACGCAGTATTTT
.	TRBD2	TRBV2	TRBJ2-5	15	CASKDIAGYQETQYF	TGTGCCAGCAAGGATATAGCGGGATACCAAGAGACCCAGTACTTC
.	.	TRBV5-5	TRBJ1-5	16	CASSLLGGLSNQPQHF	TGTGCCAGCAGCTTGTTGGGGGGGCTGAGCAATCAGCCCCAGCATTTT
.	TRBD1	TRBV28	TRBJ1-1	14	CASSFQGARTEAFF	TGTGCCAGCAGTTTCCAGGGGGCGCGGACTGAAGCTTTCTTT
.	.	TRBV29-1	TRBJ2-1	13	CSVEDGTHNEQFF	TGCAGCGTTGAAGATGGGACACACAATGAGCAGTTCTTC
.	TRBD2	TRBV3-1/TRBV3-2	TRBJ2-6	18	CASSHLSGRAKGANVLTF	TGTGCCAGCAGCCACCTTAGCGGGAGGGCGAAGGGGGCCAACGTCCTGACTTTC
.	.	TRBV7-2	TRBJ2-1	15	CASSLARDWYNEQFF	TGTGCCAGCAGCTTAGCCCGGGACTGGTACAATGAGCAGTTCTTC
.	.	TRBV5-1	TRBJ2-7	14	CASSSLRETYEQYF	TGCGCCAGCAGCTCCCTTCGGGAGACGTACGAGCAGTACTTC
once	.	TRBV27	TRBJ2-7	16	CASSLTSLVFQHEQYF	TGTGCCAGCAGTTTAACGTCACTAGTTTTCCAACACGAGCAGTACTTC
.	.	TRBV5-1	TRBJ2-2	13	CASSSRDTGELFF	TGCGCCAGCAGCTCCCGGGACACCGGGGAGCTGTTTTTT
.	.	TRBV5-1	TRBJ2-5	14	CASSLAGTQETQYF	TGCGCCAGCAGCTTGGCCGGGACTCAAGAGACCCAGTACTTC
.	TRBD2	TRBV6-2/TRBV6-3	TRBJ2-4	16	CASSYLAGVPKNIQYF	TGTGCCAGCAGTTACCTAGCGGGAGTACCCAAAAACATTCAGTACTTC
.	TRBD1	TRBV6-5	TRBJ2-3	16	CASSYSRDRGPDTQYF	TGTGCCAGCAGTTACTCGAGGGACAGGGGTCCAGATACGCAGTATTTT
.	TRBD1	TRBV9	TRBJ2-7	15	CASSKTGTGGPEQYF	TGTGCCAGCAGCAAAACCGGGACAGGGGGGCCCGAGCAGTACTTC
.	.	TRBV28	TRBJ1-5	15	CASSLVPQGGQPQHF	TGTGCCAGCAGTTTGGTACCCCAAGGCGGACAGCCCCAGCATTTT
.	.	TRBV6-5	TRBJ2-7	15	CASSYGQLKTYEQYF	TGTGCCAGCAGTTACGGTCAACTGAAGACCTACGAGCAGTACTTC
few	.	TRBV7-2	TRBJ1-4	14	CASSSPVDRPKLFF	TGTGCCAGCAGCTCCCCAGTAGACAGACCAAAACTGTTTTTT
.	TRBD1	TRBV7-3	TRBJ2-1	14	CASSAQGAYNEQFF	TGTGCCAGCAGCGCGCAGGGGGCCTACAATGAGCAGTTCTTC
.	.	TRBV4-2	TRBJ2-2	12	CASSRVTGELFF	TGTGCCAGCAGCCGAGTCACCGGGGAGCTGTTTTTT
.	.	TRBV27	TRBJ2-1	15	CASSLFGQGYNEQFF	TGTGCCAGCAGTTTATTTGGCCAGGGGTACAATGAGCAGTTCTTC
.	.	TRBV2	TRBJ2-7	13	CASSEQSTGEQYF	TGTGCCAGCAGTGAACAGTCTACGGGGGAGCAGTACTTC
.	TRBD2	TRBV7-2	TRBJ2-7	16	CASSSWTSGVSYEQYF	TGTGCCAGCAGCTCCTGGACTAGCGGGGTCTCCTACGAGCAGTACTTC
.	TRBD2	TRBV5-4	TRBJ2-7	15	CASSLEAGGPREQYF	TGTGCCAGCAGCTTGGAGGCGGGAGGGCCCCGTGAGCAGTACTTC
few	TRBD1	TRBV19	TRBJ1-5	14	CASSTTGGNQPQHF	TGTGCCAGTAGTACAACAGGGGGCAATCAGCCCCAGCATTTT
.	TRBD2	TRBV29-1	TRBJ2-1	15	CSVDGRAFLYNEQFF	TGCAGCGTGGACGGGAGGGCCTTTCTATACAATGAGCAGTTCTTC
.	TRBD1	TRBV28	TRBJ2-3	17	CASTPSLGTGRTDTQYF	TGTGCCAGCACCCCTTCCCTTGGGACAGGTAGAACAGATACGCAGTATTTT
.	TRBD2	TRBV19	TRBJ2-5	14	CASSMTSGMETQYF	TGTGCCAGTAGCATGACTAGCGGGATGGAGACCCAGTACTTC
.	.	TRBV4-3	TRBJ2-7	16	CASSQGGGTYSYEQYF	TGCGCCAGCAGCCAAGGGGGGGGGACATACTCCTACGAGCAGTACTTC